The next 25 T cell receptor beta chains were all read from a single sample in a study of response to subunit inactivated influenza vaccine. From the RT-PCR reads, TCRdb called clonotypes with MiXCR, one entry per CDR3 protein. The sample yields 540,000 or so distinct CDR3 sequences, roughly 13% seen once. The sequencing used PBMCs from blood, collected around seven weeks after vaccination. Every receptor here comes from a man in his fifties who received an inactivated influenza vaccine.

This clonotype was observed a few times. This sequence joins TRBV6-1 and TRBJ2-5; tentatively, D is TRBD2 (6 bases). CDR1 MNHNS and CDR2 SASEGT come from the germline V gene. Trimming cost V 8 bases and J 5 bases, with 18 bases left between them. This CDR3 is built from 14 residues. DNA of the CDR3: TGTGCCAGCGCAGAGCAGGGAGGAGGGGAGACCCAGTACTTC. It encodes CASAEQGGGETQYF.

This clonotype has a count of ten or more. This sequence joins TRBV20-1 and TRBJ2-5; D gene ambiguous. Per germline, CDR1 DFQATT and CDR2 SNEGSKA (reference sequence). Trimming removed 3 bases from V and 2 bases from J, with 16 bases in between. This CDR3 spans 15 amino acids. DNA for the CDR3: TGCAGTGCTAGGGCCCCGCTGGGTCCACAAGAGACCCAGTACTTC. It is translated as CSARAPLGPQETQYF.

The chain employs TRBV20-1 and TRBJ2-7, with TRBD1 matching 7 bases. Trimming at V came to 6 bases and at J to 1 base, leaving 12 bases not matched to a gene. This CDR3 has 15 residues. Germline loops: CDR1 DFQATT, CDR2 SNEGSKA (reference sequence). CDR3 protein: CSASTGFLSSYEQYF. The CDR3 DNA reads as TGCAGTGCGTCGACAGGGTTTTTGAGTTCCTACGAGCAGTACTTC.

Ten or more counts support this clonotype. One end of the junction is discordant with germline, which a read error may explain. The V call is TRBV6-1, the J call TRBJ2-1, with D possibly TRBD2 on 5 matching bases. Germline loops: CDR1 MNHNS, CDR2 SASEGT. The CDR3 runs 12 residues. The CDR3 loop is CASSKAVNEQFF. The CDR3 region has the DNA TGTGCCAGCAGTAAAGCGGTGAATGAGCAGTTCTTC.

This clonotype was detected a few times. V is TRBV7-2 and J is TRBJ2-5, with a weak D call TRBD2 (7 bases). Trimming took 2 bases from V and 3 from J, leaving 13 bases between them. Per germline, CDR1 SGHTA and CDR2 FQGNSA. There are 15 residues in the CDR3. As DNA, the CDR3 is TGTGCCAGCAGCTTATATGGGGGGGCGGAAGAGACCCAGTACTTC. This translates into CASSLYGGAEETQYF.

This clonotype was found many times. CDR3: CATSDLYTGELFF. DNA for the CDR3: TGTGCCACCAGTGATTTATACACCGGGGAGCTGTTTTTT. The chain employs TRBV24-1 and TRBJ2-2; D unresolved. Germline V lookup: CDR1 KGHDR, CDR2 SFDVKD. CDR3 length equals 13 residues. V lost 1 base, J lost 3 bases, and 2 bases lay in between.

Only a few counts were recorded for this clonotype. The chain is built from TRBV7-9 and TRBJ2-7, with 8 bases identical to TRBD1. Per germline, CDR1 SEHNR and CDR2 FQNEAQ (reference sequence). V trimming: 4 bases; J trimming: 1 base; junction bases outside the gene matches: 3. The length of the CDR3 is 14 residues. The CDR3 DNA is TGTGCCAGCAGCTCGGGACAGGTATCCTACGAGCAGTACTTC. It codes for CASSSGQVSYEQYF.

V and J are TRBV28 and TRBJ2-3, with TRBD2 identical over 13 bases. With V trimmed by 5 bases and J by 7 bases, 6 bases remained unmatched. Germline loops: CDR1 MDHEN, CDR2 SYDVKM. The CDR3 sequence is 15 residues long. CDR3 region: CASSTLAGGPHTQYF. CDR3 nucleotide sequence: TGTGCCAGCAGTACACTAGCGGGGGGGCCCCATACGCAGTATTTT.

This clonotype was detected a few times. V usage is TRBV6-2 or TRBV6-3 and J usage is TRBJ2-7; 11 bases agree with TRBD1. The germline V gene has CDR1 MNHEY and CDR2 SVGEGT. The CDR3 is made up of 17 amino acids. The V segment lost 1 base and the J segment 2 bases; nucleotides outside the gene matches: 7. As DNA, the CDR3 is TGTGCCAGCAGTTACTACCCGAGGGACAGGGGGACCTACGAGCAGTACTTC. Translation: CASSYYPRDRGTYEQYF.

The chain's CDR3 is CASSSTGARAKNIQYF. DNA for the CDR3: TGCGCCAGCAGCTCAACAGGGGCGAGGGCCAAAAACATTCAGTACTTC. The V call is TRBV5-1, the J call TRBJ2-4; 7 bases fit TRBD1. Losses at the gene ends were 3 bases for V and 1 base for J; bases not matched to a gene: 7. The CDR3 length is 16 residues. CDR1 and CDR2 from the germline V gene are SGHRS and YFSETQ. Complete variable domain (other parts from reference TRBV5-1 and TRBJ2-4): KAGVTQTPRYLIKTRGQQVTLSCSPISGHRSVSWYQQTPGQGLQFLFEYFSETQRNKGNFPGRFSGRQFSNSRSEMNVSTLELGDSALYLCASSSTGARAKNIQYFGAGTRLSVL.

This clonotype has just a few counts. The rearrangement links TRBV28 to TRBJ2-7; D gene ambiguous. CDR3 length: 12 amino acids. CDR1 and CDR2 from the germline V gene are MDHEN and SYDVKM. V shed 6 bases and J shed 2 bases, with 8 bases lying between them. The CDR3: CASRGQAYEQYF. CDR3 bases: TGTGCCAGCAGGGGCCAAGCCTACGAGCAGTACTTC.

This clonotype was observed a handful of times. The rearrangement links TRBV27 to TRBJ2-1, with 12 bases lining up with TRBD2. CDR1 and CDR2 (germline): MNHEY, SMNVEV (reference sequence). The CDR3 covers 16 residues. The V segment lost 2 bases and the J segment 4 bases; nucleotides outside the gene matches: 3. The CDR3 protein is CASSLGTSGYYNEQFF. For the CDR3, the DNA is TGTGCCAGCAGTTTAGGGACTAGCGGGTATTACAATGAGCAGTTCTTC.

The chain joins TRBV7-6 to TRBJ2-2, with D maybe TRBD2 (5 bases). The CDR3 runs to 16 residues. Trimming removed 7 bases at V and 7 bases at J, with 22 bases between. Germline V gene sequence: CDR1 SGHVS, CDR2 FNYEAQ. This CDR3 is CASTSISSEGGGELFF. CDR3 coding DNA: TGTGCCAGCACCTCCATATCCTCTGAAGGAGGCGGGGAGCTGTTTTTT.

This clonotype appeared a few times. The V and J genes are TRBV28 and TRBJ1-5, with no clear D. The germline CDR1 and CDR2 sequences are MDHEN and SYDVKM. The V end lost 3 bases, the J end lost 4 bases, and 7 bases lay between the germline ends. The CDR3 contains 13 residues. The CDR3 DNA reads as TGTGCCAGCAGTTTCCCTGGAAATCAGCCCCAGCATTTT. Its protein product is CASSFPGNQPQHF.

The chain is built from TRBV7-2 and TRBJ2-1, with unresolved D. V was trimmed by 4 bases and J by 5 bases, leaving 12 bases between them. Per germline, CDR1 SGHTA and CDR2 FQGNSA. CDR3 length equals 14 residues. CDR3 nucleotides: TGTGCCAGCAGCTCCTCAAGAGTCCACAATGAGCAGTTCTTC. It translates to CASSSSRVHNEQFF.

There are a few counts of this clonotype. The chain uses TRBV6-1 and TRBJ2-5; 10 nucleotides align to TRBD1. CDR3 size: 14 residues. Germline CDR1 is MNHNS and CDR2 is SASEGT. Trimming took 8 bases from V and 4 from J; bases not matched to a gene: 7. The CDR3 is CASGGQGKVETQYF. CDR3 sequence (DNA): TGTGCCAGCGGGGGACAGGGGAAAGTAGAGACCCAGTACTTC.

This clonotype has just a few counts. The chain uses TRBV6-1 and TRBJ2-5; D unclear. The CDR3 contains 14 residues. In germline, CDR1 is MNHNS, CDR2 SASEGT. The germline V and J ends were trimmed by 4 bases and 5 bases, with 14 bases remaining between them. CDR3 residues: CASSADPYTETQYF. The CDR3 DNA is TGTGCCAGCAGTGCGGACCCTTATACGGAGACCCAGTACTTC.

The sample holds many counts of this clonotype. This sequence joins TRBV29-1 and TRBJ1-1; TRBD1 agrees at 7 bases. This CDR3 has 14 amino acids. The germline V gene has CDR1 SQVTM and CDR2 ANQGSEA. The J segment lost 5 bases and the V segment lost 0 bases, leaving 6 bases of the junction unmatched. The CDR3 region has the DNA TGCAGCGTTGAAGAGACAGGGATGGGAACTGAAGCTTTCTTT. Translating it yields CSVEETGMGTEAFF.

This clonotype has more than one count but fewer than ten. The chain couples TRBV6-6 to TRBJ1-5; no clear D gene. Trimming left V 2 bases short and J 5 bases short, with 7 bases between. CDR3 length: 13 residues. Germline CDR1 reads MNHNY; CDR2 reads SVGAGI (reference sequence). The chain's CDR3 is CASSYTLDQPQHF. In DNA form, the CDR3 reads TGTGCCAGCAGTTACACACTAGATCAGCCCCAGCATTTT.

This clonotype has just a few counts. J is TRBJ2-1 and V is TRBV11-2, with TRBD2 matching 14 bases. The CDR3 covers 17 residues. Germline V gene sequence: CDR1 SGHAT, CDR2 FQNNGV. The V gene end was trimmed by 4 bases and the J gene end by 2 bases; junction bases not matched to a gene: 4. This CDR3 is CASSSRLAGGAYNEQFF. The CDR3 coding sequence is TGTGCCAGCAGCTCCAGACTAGCGGGGGGGGCCTACAATGAGCAGTTCTTC.

The chain links TRBV4-3 to TRBJ1-5; no clear D. The CDR3 contains 18 residues. V lost 0 bases, J lost 4 bases, and 19 bases lay in between. Germline CDR1 and CDR2: LGHNA and YSLEER. Here the CDR3 reads CASSQEFAEVRSNQPQHF. DNA of the CDR3: TGCGCCAGCAGCCAAGAGTTTGCCGAAGTAAGGTCGAATCAGCCCCAGCATTTT.

The chain joins TRBV12-2 to TRBJ2-7. TRBV12-2 represents a pseudogene. The CDR3 consists of 14 residues. CDR3 loop: CASRFKISRPEHYF. The DNA for the CDR3 is TGTGCAAGTCGCTTTAAGATAAGTCGTCCCGAGCATTACTTC.

The V and J genes are TRBV20-1 and TRBJ2-7; D unclear. This CDR3 has 11 residues. V gave up 3 bases and J gave up 4 bases, with 7 bases separating them. Looked up from germline, CDR1 is DFQATT and CDR2 is SNEGSKA (reference sequence). The CDR3 region is CSASSRYEQYF. The CDR3 DNA is TGCAGTGCTAGCTCTCGTTACGAGCAGTACTTC.

Ten or more counts support this clonotype. Here the CDR3 DNA reads TGTGCCAGCCGGCCCACGCCCACAGATACGCAGTATTTT. Protein product: CASRPTPTDTQYF. The chain joins TRBV12-3 or TRBV12-4 to TRBJ2-3; D remains unclear. V gave up 8 bases and J gave up 2 bases, with 11 bases separating them. The CDR3 runs 13 residues.

Only a few counts were recorded for this clonotype. V gene TRBV12-3 or TRBV12-4 combines with J gene TRBJ2-4; a weak D match, TRBD1 (5 bases). Trimming took off 3 bases at V and 5 bases at J, with 11 bases between the two ends. The CDR3 sequence is 14 residues long. CDR3 DNA: TGTGCCAGCAGTTTCTGGCAGGGTCAAAACATTCAGTACTTC. Its translation: CASSFWQGQNIQYF.